This T cell receptor beta chain was found in a study of graft-versus-host responses after intestinal transplantation. In the study overall: Transplant types were multivisceral, liver-intestinal, or isolated intestinal. All recipients got anti-thymocyte globulin induction, then tacrolimus and steroids for approximately 3 years.

To note about this clone: Antigen: not known.

Germline CDR1 and CDR2: SGHDT and YYEEEE. This CDR3 region has 14 residues. V was cut by 1 base and J by 3 bases, with 8 bases left in between. Study outcomes and limitations: GvH clones were found in recipient marrow; some appeared first in ileum or blood.

The assay was immunoSEQ multiplex PCR, and TCRdb's table has in-frame clones only and misses some. The table has about 94,000 clones, 91% seen once. Sequenced here: unstimulated CD8+ T cells sorted from spleen or lymph node cells, sampled before intestinal transplant. This sequence was found in a human donor who received an intestinal transplant. This chain joins TRBV5-6 and TRBJ1-5; possible D gene TRBD1, 6 bases. The CDR3 nucleotides read TGTGCCAGCAGCTTGACAGGGAACAATCAGCCCCAGCATTTT. It encodes CASSLTGNNQPQHF.